These 22 T cell receptor beta chains came from one sample sequenced in a study of CD8 T cells in Susac syndrome. Reverse transcription of roughly 0.45 to 1 ug RNA used random hexamers. TCRdb itself ran the immunoSEQ multiplex PCR reads through MiXCR, one entry per CDR3 protein. The sample consists of around 90,000 distinct CDR3 sequences, roughly 96% of them appearing once. The sequenced sample was CD8+ T cells from PBMCs. These receptors were taken from a human donor with Susac syndrome.

The J gene is TRBJ1-6, the V gene TRBV30, with D perhaps matching TRBD1 (6 bases). Germline V gene sequence: CDR1 GTSNPN, CDR2 SVGIG (reference sequence). The germline V and J ends were trimmed by 0 bases and 9 bases, with 12 bases remaining between them. This CDR3 spans 14 amino acids. The CDR3, as DNA: TGTGCCTGGAGTGTGGGGGGCAGCGGTTCACCCCTCCACTTT. Its translation: CAWSVGGSGSPLHF.

V gene TRBV5-4 combines with J gene TRBJ1-3, with D unresolved. The germline V and J ends were trimmed by 0 bases and 0 bases, with 7 bases remaining between them. Germline loops: CDR1 SGHNT, CDR2 YYREEE (reference sequence). CDR3 length: 15 residues. The CDR3 here is CASSLVAGSGNTIYF. Written as DNA, the CDR3 is TGTGCCAGCAGCTTGGTGGCCGGCTCTGGAAACACCATATATTTT.

This chain links TRBV10-3 with TRBJ1-2; perhaps TRBD1 as D (6 bases). Germline V lookup: CDR1 ENHRY, CDR2 SYGVKD. Trimming stripped 8 bases from V and 8 bases from J, with 12 bases between. CDR3 length: 11 residues. The DNA of the CDR3 is TGTGCCATCCGGGACATGGGGGGCTACACCTTC. Residues: CAIRDMGGYTF.

The chain carries TRBV20-1 and TRBJ1-2; D not resolved. The CDR3 is 15 amino acids. V was cut by 4 bases and J by 0 bases, with 15 bases left in between. Germline lookup yields CDR1 DFQATT and CDR2 SNEGSKA (reference sequence). The DNA for the CDR3 is TGCAGTGCTACCACCGGGCAGAGTGCTAACTATGGCTACACCTTC. It is translated as CSATTGQSANYGYTF.

This chain links TRBV18 with TRBJ2-5; TRBD2 matches 10 bases. CDR3 length: 15 amino acids. Germline V lookup: CDR1 KGHSH, CDR2 LQKENI. Trimming at V came to 2 bases and at J to 2 bases, leaving 2 bases not matched to a gene. CDR3 sequence (DNA): TGTGCCAGCTCACCAGCTAGCGGGGGTCAAGAGACCCAGTACTTC. It specifies CASSPASGGQETQYF.

This chain links TRBV15 with TRBJ2-3; TRBD2 aligns across 7 bases. The CDR3 covers 16 residues. Germline V CDR1 and CDR2: LNHNV, YYDKDF (reference sequence). Losses at the gene ends were 3 bases for V and 3 bases for J; bases not matched to a gene: 9. CDR3 region: CATSRTSRGLTDTQYF. The CDR3 nucleotides read TGTGCCACCAGCAGGACTAGCCGAGGTCTTACAGATACGCAGTATTTT.

The rearrangement joins TRBV9 to TRBJ1-2; D is ambiguous. Germline lookup yields CDR1 SGDLS and CDR2 YYNGEE. The CDR3 loop spans 14 amino acids. The germline V and J ends were trimmed by 0 bases and 3 bases, with 9 bases remaining between them. The CDR3 protein is CASSVEEVDYGYTF. The CDR3 DNA follows: TGTGCCAGCAGCGTAGAAGAGGTGGACTATGGCTACACCTTC.

The chain couples TRBV4-2 to TRBJ1-2, with D uncertain. This CDR3 region has 14 residues. Germline V gene sequence: CDR1 LGHNA, CDR2 YNFKEQ. With 4 bases removed from V and 3 bases from J, the gap between germline ends came to 12 bases. In nucleotides, the CDR3 is TGTGCCAGCAGCCCCTCTGACACCGACTATGGCTACACCTTC. The encoded protein is CASSPSDTDYGYTF.

The CDR3, as DNA: TGCAGAGCCCCCCCGGGACAGGGGAGAAGGGATTACTCTGGGGCCAACGTCCTGACTTTC. Translated, it gives CRAPPGQGRRDYSGANVLTF. This rearrangement joins TRBV29-1 to TRBJ2-6; 10 nucleotides match TRBD1. The CDR3 spans 20 residues. Germline V CDR1 and CDR2: SQVTM, ANQGSEA.

The CDR3 DNA reads as TGTGCCAGCAACCTTCCTTCCGCGTACAATGAGCAGTTCTTC. Encoded protein: CASNLPSAYNEQFF. The chain employs TRBV11-1 and TRBJ2-1; D call uncertain. CDR1 and CDR2 (germline): SGHAT, FQDESV (reference sequence). The length of the CDR3 is 14 residues. The ends were cut back, 7 bases at V and 4 bases at J, with 14 bases in the middle.

This chain links TRBV15 with TRBJ1-5; perhaps TRBD1 as D (5 bases). The V and J ends lost 1 base and 2 bases respectively, with 9 bases between them. Germline V gives CDR1 LNHNV, CDR2 YYDKDF (reference sequence). There are 15 residues in the CDR3. As DNA, the CDR3 is TGTGCCACCAGCAGAGGAGGGGACGGCAATCAGCCCCAGCATTTT. It encodes CATSRGGDGNQPQHF.

The CDR3 region has the DNA TGTGCCATTTCCAGGGAGTCTAATGAAAAACTGTTTTTT. This gives the protein CAISRESNEKLFF. The rearrangement joins TRBV10-3 to TRBJ1-4; perhaps TRBD1 as D (5 bases). V lost 9 bases to trimming and J lost 3 bases, with 11 bases between them. From germline, CDR1 is ENHRY and CDR2 SYGVKD. This CDR3 comprises 13 residues.

J is TRBJ2-3 and V is TRBV10-3, with D uncertain. The germline gives CDR1 ENHRY, CDR2 SYGVKD. V lost 11 bases and J 4 bases, leaving 13 bases between the germline ends. The CDR3 covers 12 residues. CDR3 amino acids: CASGVGSDTQYF. The CDR3 DNA sequence: TGTGCCTCTGGAGTGGGGTCAGATACGCAGTATTTT.

The rearrangement links TRBV30 to TRBJ2-5, with D perhaps TRBD1 (6 bases). V shed 3 bases and J shed 3 bases, with 14 bases lying between them. The CDR3 runs to 14 residues. The germline V gene has CDR1 GTSNPN and CDR2 SVGIG (reference sequence). The CDR3 region has the DNA TGTGCCTGGAGCCCCGGACAGAAAGAAGAGACCCAGTACTTC. This gives the protein CAWSPGQKEETQYF.

The chain recombines TRBV5-1 with TRBJ1-6; TRBD1 matches at 10 bases. J was trimmed by 6 bases and V by 2 bases; bases with no gene match: 5. Germline loops: CDR1 SGHRS, CDR2 YFSETQ. The CDR3 is 16 residues long. The CDR3 here is CASSFGDRGGNSPLHF. The CDR3 DNA reads as TGCGCCAGCAGCTTCGGGGACAGGGGCGGTAATTCACCCCTCCACTTT.

The chain uses TRBV5-1 and TRBJ2-7; maybe TRBD2 (6 bases). Per the germline V gene, CDR1 is SGHRS and CDR2 is YFSETQ. The CDR3 is 14 amino acids. The V end was cut by 4 bases, the J end by 1 base, with 12 bases between. The chain's CDR3 is CASSPQGTSYEQYF. CDR3 DNA sequence: TGCGCCAGCAGCCCCCAAGGGACTTCCTACGAGCAGTACTTC.

This chain connects TRBV20-1 to TRBJ2-3, with D possibly TRBD2 on 5 matching bases. V lost 5 bases and J lost 0, with 12 bases in between. This CDR3 region has 14 residues. Germline CDR1 and CDR2: DFQATT and SNEGSKA (reference sequence). CDR3 region: CSAFTRASTDTQYF. CDR3 in DNA: TGCAGTGCTTTTACTAGGGCGAGCACAGATACGCAGTATTTT.

The rearrangement joins TRBV7-2 to TRBJ2-7; the D call may be TRBD1 or TRBD2 (5 bases each). This CDR3 has 16 residues. Germline assignment: CDR1 SGHTA and CDR2 FQGNSA. Trimming took off 6 bases at V and 2 bases at J, with 20 bases between the two ends. CDR3 sequence: CASRARAGQGAYEQYF. CDR3 bases: TGTGCCAGCAGAGCCCGGGCGGGCCAGGGCGCCTACGAGCAGTACTTC.

This clonotype appeared once. This sequence joins TRBV30 and TRBJ1-3; the D gene is possibly TRBD1 (5 bases). In germline, CDR1 is GTSNPN, CDR2 SVGIG (reference sequence). The CDR3 has 15 amino acids. Trimming left V 0 bases short and J 6 bases short, with 15 bases between. DNA for the CDR3: TGTGCCTGGAGTGTACATGCGGGGCTTTTAAACACCATATATTTT. This gives the protein CAWSVHAGLLNTIYF.

This chain uses TRBV6-2 or TRBV6-3 with TRBJ1-2, with D uncertain. The CDR3 runs 13 residues. V was pared by 6 bases and J by 4 bases, with 12 bases between. The germline V gene has CDR1 MNHEY and CDR2 SVGEGT. The CDR3 is CASSFSNLYGYTF. The CDR3 nucleotides read TGTGCCAGCAGCTTCTCCAACCTCTATGGCTACACCTTC.

This chain uses TRBV5-4 with TRBJ2-7; D is possibly TRBD2 (6 bases). Germline V lookup: CDR1 SGHNT, CDR2 YYREEE (reference sequence). The V and J ends lost 2 bases and 9 bases respectively, with 12 bases between them. This CDR3 comprises 12 residues. CDR3 DNA: TGTGCCAGCAGCTTTGGAGGGAATGGGCAGTACTTC. It is translated as CASSFGGNGQYF.

The chain's CDR3 is CATSDSPDRDEQFF. The CDR3 nucleotides read TGTGCCACCAGTGATTCCCCGGACAGGGATGAGCAGTTCTTC. The rearrangement uses TRBV24-1 and TRBJ2-1; 8 bases map to TRBD1. CDR3 size: 14 residues. V trimming: 2 bases; J trimming: 8 bases; junction bases outside the gene matches: 4. Germline V gives CDR1 KGHDR, CDR2 SFDVKD.